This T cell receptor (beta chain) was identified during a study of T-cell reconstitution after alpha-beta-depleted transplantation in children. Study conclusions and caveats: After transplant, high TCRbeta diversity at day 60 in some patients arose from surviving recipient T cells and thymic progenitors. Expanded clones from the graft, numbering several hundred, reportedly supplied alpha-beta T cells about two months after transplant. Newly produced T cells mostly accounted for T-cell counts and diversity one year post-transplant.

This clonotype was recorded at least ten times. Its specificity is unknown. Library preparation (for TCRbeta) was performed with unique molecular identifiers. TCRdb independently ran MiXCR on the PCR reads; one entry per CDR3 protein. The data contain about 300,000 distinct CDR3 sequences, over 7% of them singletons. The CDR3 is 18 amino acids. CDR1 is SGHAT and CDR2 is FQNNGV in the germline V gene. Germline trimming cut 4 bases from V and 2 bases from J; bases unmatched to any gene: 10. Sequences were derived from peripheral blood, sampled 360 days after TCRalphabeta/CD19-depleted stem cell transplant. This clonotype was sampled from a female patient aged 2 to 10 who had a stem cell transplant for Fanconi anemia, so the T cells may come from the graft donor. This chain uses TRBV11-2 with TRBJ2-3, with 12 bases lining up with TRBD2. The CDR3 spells CASSSQNGLAGSTDTQYF. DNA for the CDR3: TGTGCCAGCAGCTCTCAAAACGGACTAGCGGGATCCACAGATACGCAGTATTTT.